Below are 22 T cell receptor beta chains sequenced from a single sample in a study of low-dose radiotherapy and immunotherapy resistance in tumors (dated by TCRdb to between 2021 and 2022). Taken with the paper, the label for time point translates to: before trial treatment. Instrument on record: Illumina HiSeq 2500. First-strand cDNA was synthesized using Superscript III and a set of TRAV- and TRBV-specific primers, so that both TCRalpha and TCRbeta chains were covered. TCRs were amplified with Phusion for about 20 PCR cycles using a constant-region primer together with the adapter attached to the V primers. TCRdb redid the processing of the public reads, applying fastp at Q25 and MiXCR, and retained in-frame beta chains. Here each entry gathers all rows of one CDR3 protein and keeps the most common genes and DNA. For this sample there are tens of thousands of distinct CDR3 sequences; 20% to 25% appear just once. The biggest ten clones account for 5.5% to 6.5% of the sample.

The sequences come from PBMCs, collected before treatment. The receptor set was obtained from a male donor with prostate cancer.

This clonotype has a handful of counts. The J gene is TRBJ2-1, the V gene TRBV18; D is undetermined. Germline loops: CDR1 KGHSH, CDR2 LQKENI. Trimming stripped 6 bases from V and 8 bases from J, with 11 bases between. The CDR3 spans 12 residues. In DNA form, the CDR3 reads TGTGCCAGCTCCGCCGGATCGCATGAGCAGTTCTTC. This codes for CASSAGSHEQFF.

The table lists this clonotype with many counts. The chain employs TRBV14 and TRBJ1-1; no clear D. CDR1 SGHDN and CDR2 FVKESK come from the germline V gene. The CDR3 is 16 residues long. Trimming took 4 bases from V and 0 from J, leaving 15 bases between them. The CDR3 DNA reads as TGTGCCAGCAGCCCACCTAGGAATACGTTGAACACTGAAGCTTTCTTT. Its protein is CASSPPRNTLNTEAFF.

At least ten counts were recorded for this clonotype. V is TRBV19 and J is TRBJ1-5, with unresolved D. The CDR3 covers 13 residues. V dropped 3 bases and J dropped 4 bases, with 7 bases sitting between them. Germline V gene sequence: CDR1 LNHDA, CDR2 SQIVND (reference sequence). The CDR3 sequence is CASSIQENQPQHF. The CDR3 DNA is TGTGCCAGTAGTATTCAGGAGAATCAGCCCCAGCATTTT.

In its sample, this clonotype was seen many times. J is TRBJ2-4 and V is TRBV27, with 10 bases aligning to TRBD1. With 10 bases clipped from V and 0 bases from J, the junction kept 12 bases outside the gene matches. The CDR3 is 17 residues long. Per germline, CDR1 MNHEY and CDR2 SMNVEV (reference sequence). The CDR3 reads CAKPGQGPQRAKNIQYF. CDR3 sequence (DNA): TGTGCCAAGCCGGGACAGGGGCCCCAAAGAGCCAAAAACATTCAGTACTTC.

This chain connects TRBV28 to TRBJ2-7; 10 bases line up with TRBD2. Germline V gene lookup returns CDR1 MDHEN and CDR2 SYDVKM. The junction had 3 bases not matched to a gene; V was cut back by 2 bases and J by 5 bases. The CDR3 loop spans 14 amino acids. This chain's CDR3 is CASSLVAGGHEQYF. Here the CDR3 DNA reads TGTGCCAGCAGTTTAGTAGCGGGGGGCCACGAGCAGTACTTC.

This clonotype was observed at least ten times. This sequence joins TRBV10-3 and TRBJ2-5, with 8 bases aligning to TRBD1. Germline-derived CDR1 and CDR2 are ENHRY and SYGVKD. The CDR3 has 14 amino acids. After removal of 2 bases from V and 6 bases from J, the junction contained 5 bases not matched to a gene. The CDR3 nucleotides are TGTGCCATCAGTGAGGGTACAGGGGGTCAGACCCAGTACTTC. As protein: CAISEGTGGQTQYF.

This chain uses TRBV28 with TRBJ2-7; no clear D. Germline assignment: CDR1 MDHEN and CDR2 SYDVKM. V lost 2 bases to trimming and J lost 7 bases, with 12 bases between them. The CDR3 spans 13 residues. DNA for the CDR3: TGTGCCAGCAGTTTAAGGGAACCTAAGGAGCAGTACTTC. This codes for CASSLREPKEQYF.

The table lists this clonotype with many counts. The chain has TRBV25-1 and TRBJ2-2, with 9 bases that match TRBD1. The V gene end was trimmed by 8 bases and the J gene end by 3 bases; junction bases not matched to a gene: 4. Germline assignment: CDR1 MGHDK and CDR2 SYGVNS. The length of the CDR3 is 14 residues. CDR3 region: CASGTGRDTGELFF. CDR3 nucleotides: TGTGCCAGCGGGACAGGGAGAGACACCGGGGAGCTGTTTTTT.

V usage is TRBV5-1 and J usage is TRBJ2-2, with 8 nucleotides matching TRBD2. The junction had 11 bases not matched to a gene; V was cut back by 4 bases and J by 6 bases. Germline V gene sequence: CDR1 SGHRS, CDR2 YFSETQ. This CDR3 contains 16 residues. DNA for the CDR3: TGCGCCAGCAGCCCCACCGGGACTAGTCTCCCCGGGGAGCTGTTTTTT. It translates to CASSPTGTSLPGELFF.

This clonotype came up many times. The chain combines TRBV28 with TRBJ1-1; 7 bases map to TRBD1. V lost 5 bases to trimming and J lost 6 bases; unmatched junction nucleotides: 9. CDR1 is MDHEN, CDR2 SYDVKM, per germline. The length of the CDR3 is 14 residues. Written as DNA, the CDR3 is TGTGCCAGCAGTCCCCCCCGGCAGGGGGCTGAAGCTTTCTTT. Translation gives CASSPPRQGAEAFF. Full variable domain (outside the CDR3, taken from reference TRBV28 and TRBJ1-1): DVKVTQSSRYLVKRTGEKVFLECVQDMDHENMFWYRQDPGLGLRLIYFSYDVKMKEKGDIPEGYSVSREKKERFSLILESASTNQTSMYLCASSPPRQGAEAFFGQGTRLTVV.

This clonotype has a single count. The chain links TRBV7-4 to TRBJ2-7; D perhaps matches TRBD2 (6 bases). CDR3 length: 17 amino acids. The V gene lost 3 bases and the J gene lost 2 bases, with 20 bases spanning the gap. Germline V gene data show CDR1 as SGHVT and CDR2 as SQSDAQ. The CDR3 DNA is TGTGCCAGCAGCTTTAGCCGCCGGAGGGTAGGGGCCTACGAGCAGTACTTC. It yields the protein CASSFSRRRVGAYEQYF.

At least ten counts were recorded for this clonotype. The chain uses TRBV12-3 or TRBV12-4 and TRBJ1-1; D not certain. The germline V and J ends were trimmed by 0 bases and 0 bases, with 8 bases remaining between them. The CDR3 has 15 amino acids. This CDR3 is CASSLAGTMNTEAFF. CDR3 in DNA: TGTGCCAGCAGTTTAGCGGGCACCATGAACACTGAAGCTTTCTTT.

This clonotype showed up many times. The V and J genes are TRBV7-3 and TRBJ1-6; D is ambiguous. Looked up from germline, CDR1 is SGHTA and CDR2 is FQGTGA. V was cut by 0 bases and J by 8 bases, with 8 bases left in between. CDR3 length: 14 residues. The CDR3 loop is CASSLTSHDSPLHF. The CDR3 nucleotides read TGTGCCAGCAGCTTAACGTCACATGATTCACCCCTCCACTTT.

There are a few counts of this clonotype. This rearrangement joins TRBV30 to TRBJ2-4; TRBD1 aligns across 8 bases. CDR1 is GTSNPN and CDR2 is SVGIG in the germline V gene (reference sequence). This CDR3 is built from 15 residues. The trim removed 0 bases at V and 9 bases at J, leaving 10 bases unmatched. The CDR3 loop reads CAWSVGQGYTSIQYF. As DNA, the CDR3 is TGTGCCTGGAGTGTTGGACAGGGCTATACAAGCATTCAGTACTTC.

The table lists this clonotype with many counts. The chain recombines TRBV28 with TRBJ2-7; no definite D call. In germline, CDR1 is MDHEN, CDR2 SYDVKM. The length of the CDR3 is 13 residues. The V gene lost 3 bases and the J gene lost 3 bases, with 9 bases spanning the gap. This CDR3 is CASSLVGVYEQYF. The CDR3 coding sequence is TGTGCCAGCAGTTTGGTTGGGGTCTACGAGCAGTACTTC.

The V call is TRBV5-1, the J call TRBJ2-7; 14 nucleotides align to TRBD2. In germline, CDR1 is SGHRS, CDR2 YFSETQ. Trimming removed 4 bases from V and 3 bases from J; junction bases left unmatched: 6. The CDR3 is 16 residues long. In DNA form, the CDR3 reads TGCGCCAGCAGCCCGGGGGGGACTAGCGGGAGCTACGAGCAGTACTTC. This encodes CASSPGGTSGSYEQYF.

The genes are TRBV30 and TRBJ2-5; possibly TRBD2 for D (6 bases). Germline CDR1 is GTSNPN and CDR2 is SVGIG (reference sequence). This CDR3 comprises 11 residues. V was trimmed by 3 bases and J by 12 bases, leaving 14 bases between them. The CDR3 reads CAWSRGGQEYF. The CDR3 DNA follows: TGTGCCTGGAGCCGAGGAGGGCAGGAGTACTTC. Combining the CDR3 with reference TRBV30 and TRBJ2-5 gives the whole variable domain SQTIHQWPATLVQPVGSPLSLECTVEGTSNPNLYWYRQAAGRGLQLLFYSVGIGQISSEVPQNLSASRPQDRQFILSSKKLLLSDSGFYLCAWSRGGQEYFGPGTRLLVL.

As to this clonotype: A far bigger clonotype differs at one base, so this is likely a read error. The chain has TRBV4-3 and TRBJ2-5, with 8 bases identical to TRBD2. The V segment lost 5 bases and the J segment 2 bases; nucleotides outside the gene matches: 4. The CDR3 spans 14 residues. Germline V lookup: CDR1 LGHNA, CDR2 YSLEER. The CDR3 here is CASSSSSGQETQYF. Here the CDR3 DNA reads TGCGCCAGCAGCAGTTCTAGCGGGCAAGAGACCCAGTACTTC.

This clonotype was recorded many times. The chain links TRBV14 to TRBJ1-1; maybe TRBD1 (5 bases). This CDR3 region has 18 residues. V was shortened by 1 base and J by 0 bases, with 18 bases between the two germline ends. Germline V gene lookup returns CDR1 SGHDN and CDR2 FVKESK. The DNA of the CDR3 is TGTGCCAGCAGCCAAGCCCGACAGTCGACTAACATGAACACTGAAGCTTTCTTT. Protein: CASSQARQSTNMNTEAFF.

This clonotype was seen a handful of times. The genes are TRBV5-3 and TRBJ1-5, with D possibly TRBD1 on 5 matching bases. TRBV5-3 is reported as an ORF; its role is uncertain. V dropped 8 bases and J dropped 4 bases, with 13 bases sitting between them. The CDR3 runs 13 residues. CDR3 protein: CASREGTNQPQHF. CDR3 sequence (DNA): TGTGCCAGCCGCGAGGGGACTAATCAGCCCCAGCATTTT.

The chain employs TRBV6-6 and TRBJ2-7; tentatively, D is TRBD2 (6 bases). This CDR3 is 14 amino acids long. The V end lost 5 bases, the J end lost 3 bases, and 14 bases lay between the germline ends. Germline assignment: CDR1 MNHNY and CDR2 SVGAGI (reference sequence). CDR3 amino acids: CASSGGLIVYEQYF. CDR3 in DNA: TGTGCCAGCAGTGGTGGACTAATTGTCTACGAGCAGTACTTC.

This clonotype was observed many times. The rearrangement links TRBV6-6 to TRBJ2-5, with TRBD2 matching over 8 bases. The germline CDR1 and CDR2 sequences are MNHNY and SVGAGI (reference sequence). The CDR3 loop spans 15 amino acids. With V trimmed by 7 bases and J by 3 bases, 10 bases remained unmatched. CDR3 DNA sequence: TGTGCCAGCAAACCCCGACTAGCGCAGGAAGAGACCCAGTACTTC. It is translated as CASKPRLAQEETQYF.